The TCR beta chain under discussion was sequenced for a study of Graves' ophthalmopathy and Graves' hyperthyroidism. The wider study: Peripheral blood collection took place at initial diagnosis, before any treatment.

PBMCs came from approximately 10 ml of fresh peripheral blood. Germline V gene sequence: CDR1 SNHLY, CDR2 FYNNEI. The CDR3 covers 14 residues. Between the trimmed V and J ends, which lost 7 bases and 6 bases, there was a span of 19 bases. RNA transcripts provided the template for amplifying TCR beta CDR3 regions. In the first round, RT-PCR was carried out with HTBI primers, and a multiplex PCR formed the second round. TCRdb independently ran MiXCR on the multiplex PCR reads; one entry per CDR3 protein. The sample has some 750,000 distinct CDR3 sequences, roughly 40% seen once. This clonotype was obtained from an adult man with Graves' ophthalmopathy. Sequencing input: peripheral blood. The V gene is TRBV2, the J gene TRBJ2-7; tentatively, D is TRBD1 or TRBD2 (6 bases each). The chain's CDR3 is CASTGGLLRVEQYF. The CDR3 DNA reads as TGTGCCAGCACCGGGGGCCTCCTGCGAGTCGAGCAGTACTTC.